This TCR beta chain appears in the sequencing data of a study of cytomegalovirus exposure and HLA in healthy donors. Trimming stripped 4 bases from V and 5 bases from J, with 9 bases between. The CDR3 consists of 13 residues. Germline loops: CDR1 SGHRS, CDR2 YFSETQ. Primers: 60 Vbeta forward and 13 Jbeta reverse. Per the original methods: Later work found 80 million or so unique TCR beta chains, with around 10 million shared. Profiling relied on immunoSEQ multiplex PCR, and the TCRdb table lists in-frame clones only, not all of them. V, J and clone size were drawn from that table, and D and trimming were deduced from the DNA. The sample lists under 250,000 clones; about 80% were seen once. Regarding this clone: The target antigen is unknown.

Whole-study results and caveats: As a later analysis showed, a missense DCLRE1C variant was linked to trimming of TCR beta V- and J-genes. Diagnosis of cytomegalovirus status made by the classifier reportedly showed high specificity and sensitivity.

This clonotype originated in a woman aged 60-75 years in good health and CMV-seropositive. This chain links TRBV5-1 with TRBJ2-2, with D possibly TRBD2 on 5 matching bases. The sequenced sample consisted of PBMCs. The CDR3 spells CASSPGITGELFF. CDR3 in DNA: TGCGCCAGCAGCCCGGGGATAACCGGGGAGCTGTTTTTT.